The 18 T cell receptor beta chains listed next were all sequenced from one sample in a study of CXCR3-negative and CXCR3-positive naive CD8 T cells. Study-level results: Hydrophobicity of TRB CDR3s was greater in CXCR3-positive naive cells than in CXCR3-negative naive cells.

5' RACE that incorporated UMI labels was used to prepare the TRB cDNA libraries. From the 5' RACE reads, TCRdb lists one entry per CDR3 protein and no DNA. The table lists fewer than 140,000 distinct CDR3 sequences. Antigens of these TCRs are unknown. Input material: naive CXCR3+ CD8+ T cells from blood. Described subset: CD45RO-CCR7+CD27+CD95- naive CD8+ T cells expressing CXCR3 (TNR3+). The receptors originated from a human donor in good health. Some clones in this sample may be carry-over from other donors' samples.

CDR3 sequence reads: CASSAYRGPRSYEQYF. The chain recombines TRBV7-9 with TRBJ2-7; TCRdb indicates TRBD1, and absent DNA this call remains unverified. Germline loops: CDR1 SEHNR, CDR2 FQNEAQ (reference sequence). This CDR3 spans 16 amino acids.

The chain carries TRBV20-1 and TRBJ2-3; TCRdb names TRBD1, which stays unverified in the absence of DNA. CDR1 is DFQATT and CDR2 is SNEGSKA in the germline V gene (reference sequence). The CDR3 contains 15 residues. CDR3 amino acids: CSARDPNDSRDTQYF.

The rearrangement uses TRBV28 and TRBJ2-2; TCRdb gives TRBD1 as the D gene, but with no DNA this cannot be confirmed. The germline V gene has CDR1 MDHEN and CDR2 SYDVKM. The length of the CDR3 is 15 residues. The CDR3 is CASREGTGNTGELFF.

The chain couples TRBV6-5 to TRBJ2-2; the D call from TCRdb, TRBD2, cannot be confirmed without DNA. This CDR3 comprises 16 residues. The V gene's germline CDR1 is MNHEY and CDR2 SVGAGI. CDR3 residues: CASSLSGRMMVGELFF.

This chain connects TRBV29-1 to TRBJ2-3; the TCRdb call, TRBD1, lacks DNA for checking. CDR1 SQVTM and CDR2 ANQGSEA come from the germline V gene. The CDR3 is made up of 14 amino acids. CDR3 protein: CSVAIRDRADTQYF.

The chain has TRBV21-1 and TRBJ2-3; TCRdb's D call of TRBD2 is untestable without DNA. TRBV21-1 is a pseudogene locus. The CDR3 totals 20 residues. CDR3 region: CASSRKGFGTRARVTDTQYF.

V gene TRBV7-9 combines with J gene TRBJ2-1; TCRdb selects TRBD2, and the lack of DNA leaves this call unchecked. CDR1 and CDR2 from the germline V gene are SEHNR and FQNEAQ (reference sequence). The CDR3 covers 12 residues. The CDR3 loop is CASSLGGDEQFF.

The V call is TRBV5-4, the J call TRBJ2-7; checking the TCRdb D call of TRBD2 is not possible without DNA. The CDR3 is 16 residues long. The germline CDR1 and CDR2 sequences are SGHNT and YYREEE (reference sequence). This CDR3 is CASSLMTSGISYEQYF. Looking up the rest from reference TRBV5-4 and TRBJ2-7 gives the full variable domain: ETGVTQSPTHLIKTRGQQVTLRCSSQSGHNTVSWYQQALGQGPQFIFQYYREEENGRGNFPPRFSGLQFPNYSSELNVNALELDDSALYLCASSLMTSGISYEQYFGPGTRLTVT.

This chain joins TRBV7-2 and TRBJ2-3; TCRdb's assignment of TRBD1 cannot be checked, as there is no DNA. This CDR3 is built from 16 residues. CDR1 and CDR2 (germline): SGHTA, FQGNSA. CDR3 protein: CASSSPDRPSTDTQYF.

The rearrangement uses TRBV6-6 and TRBJ2-5; TCRdb's D call of TRBD2 is untestable without DNA. The CDR3 has 14 amino acids. CDR1 is MNHNY and CDR2 is SVGAGI in the germline V gene (reference sequence). This CDR3 is CASSWVAGEETQYF.

V and J are TRBV29-1 and TRBJ2-1; checking the TCRdb D call of TRBD1 is not possible without DNA. The CDR3 contains 17 residues. Germline values: CDR1 SQVTM, CDR2 ANQGSEA. CDR3 loop: CSAQLGGGQGYYNEQFF.

The chain has TRBV7-9 and TRBJ2-1. The CDR3 consists of 14 residues. Germline CDR1 and CDR2: SEHNR and FQNEAQ (reference sequence). The CDR3 protein is CASSLGFVYNEQFF.

The rearrangement links TRBV29-1 to TRBJ1-1. Germline V gene sequence: CDR1 SQVTM, CDR2 ANQGSEA. This CDR3 comprises 14 residues. The CDR3 spells CSGEGGEDGTEAFF.

V is TRBV5-6 and J is TRBJ2-5; checking the TCRdb D call of TRBD2 is not possible without DNA. CDR3 length: 16 amino acids. Germline CDR1 is SGHDT and CDR2 is YYEEEE. CDR3 region: CASSSLAASPRETQYF.

The rearrangement links TRBV4-3 to TRBJ2-2; TCRdb returns TRBD1, unconfirmable since there is no DNA. CDR3 length: 15 residues. From germline, CDR1 is LGHNA and CDR2 YSLEER. The CDR3 sequence is CASSPDRSNTGELFF.

The V gene is TRBV7-2, the J gene TRBJ2-7; no DNA is available, so the TRBD1 call from TCRdb remains unchecked. Per germline, CDR1 SGHTA and CDR2 FQGNSA. The CDR3 covers 13 residues. CDR3 sequence: CASSFYPGYEQYF.

The chain couples TRBV27 to TRBJ2-7; checking the TCRdb D call of TRBD2 is not possible without DNA. Per germline, CDR1 MNHEY and CDR2 SMNVEV (reference sequence). The CDR3 is 13 residues long. CDR3 residues: CASGGLAELEQYF.

V and J are TRBV4-2 and TRBJ1-2; as DNA is missing, the TRBD1 call by TCRdb cannot be tested. The CDR3 has 20 amino acids. Germline V gene sequence: CDR1 LGHNA, CDR2 YNFKEQ. Here the CDR3 reads CASSHGIWGQGDSDNYGYTF.